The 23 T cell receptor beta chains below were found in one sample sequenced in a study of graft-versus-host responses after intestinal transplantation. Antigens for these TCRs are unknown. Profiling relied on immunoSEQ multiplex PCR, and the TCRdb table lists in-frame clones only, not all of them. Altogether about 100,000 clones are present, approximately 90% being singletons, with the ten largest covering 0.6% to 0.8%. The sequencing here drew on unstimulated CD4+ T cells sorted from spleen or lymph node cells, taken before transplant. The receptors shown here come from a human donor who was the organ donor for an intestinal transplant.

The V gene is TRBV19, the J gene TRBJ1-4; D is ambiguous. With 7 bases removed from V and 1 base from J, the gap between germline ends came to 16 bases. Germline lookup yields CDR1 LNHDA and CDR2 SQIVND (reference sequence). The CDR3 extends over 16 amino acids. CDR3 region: CASTSSDAGTNEKLFF. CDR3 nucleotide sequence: TGTGCCAGTACCTCTAGCGATGCTGGAACTAATGAAAAACTGTTTTTT.

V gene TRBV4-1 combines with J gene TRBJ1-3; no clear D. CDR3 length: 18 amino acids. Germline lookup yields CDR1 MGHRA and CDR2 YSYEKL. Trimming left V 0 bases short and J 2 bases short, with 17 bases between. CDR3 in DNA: TGCGCCAGCAGCCAAGAAGGGCAGGCCGGCCGCGCTGGAAACACCATATATTTT. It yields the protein CASSQEGQAGRAGNTIYF.

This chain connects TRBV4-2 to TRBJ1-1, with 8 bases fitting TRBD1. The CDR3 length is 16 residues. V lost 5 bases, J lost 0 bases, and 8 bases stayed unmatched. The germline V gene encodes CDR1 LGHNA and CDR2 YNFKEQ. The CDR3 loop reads CASSLGRGQVNTEAFF. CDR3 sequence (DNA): TGTGCCAGCAGCTTAGGCAGGGGGCAGGTGAACACTGAAGCTTTCTTT.

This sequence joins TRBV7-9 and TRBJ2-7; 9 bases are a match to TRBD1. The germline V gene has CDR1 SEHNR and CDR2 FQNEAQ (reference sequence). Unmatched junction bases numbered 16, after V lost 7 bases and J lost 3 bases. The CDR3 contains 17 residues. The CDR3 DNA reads TGTGCCAGCACCAAAAGGGGACAGGGATGGACCCACTACGAGCAGTACTTC. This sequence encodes CASTKRGQGWTHYEQYF.

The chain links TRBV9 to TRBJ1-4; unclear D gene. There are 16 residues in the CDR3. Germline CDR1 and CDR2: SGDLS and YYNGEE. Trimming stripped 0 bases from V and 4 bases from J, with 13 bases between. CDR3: CASSVGVGEGNEKLFF. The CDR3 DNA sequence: TGTGCCAGCAGCGTAGGCGTTGGGGAAGGTAATGAAAAACTGTTTTTT.

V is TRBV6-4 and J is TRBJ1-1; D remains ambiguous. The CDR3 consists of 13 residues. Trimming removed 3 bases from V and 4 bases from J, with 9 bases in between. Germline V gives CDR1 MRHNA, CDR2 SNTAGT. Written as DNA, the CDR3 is TGTGCCAGCAGTGAGAGTGTGAGCACTGAAGCTTTCTTT. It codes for CASSESVSTEAFF.

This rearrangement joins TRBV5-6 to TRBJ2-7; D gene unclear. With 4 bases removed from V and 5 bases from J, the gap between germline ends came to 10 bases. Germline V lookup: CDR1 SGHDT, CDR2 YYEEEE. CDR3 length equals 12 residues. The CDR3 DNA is TGTGCCAGCAGCGCCTTGGCGGACGAGCAGTACTTC. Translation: CASSALADEQYF.

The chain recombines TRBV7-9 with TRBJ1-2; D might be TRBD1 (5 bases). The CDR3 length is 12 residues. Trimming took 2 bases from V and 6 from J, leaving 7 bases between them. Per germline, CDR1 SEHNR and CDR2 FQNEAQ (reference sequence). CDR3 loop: CASSLLRDGYTF. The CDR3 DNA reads TGTGCCAGCAGCTTACTCAGGGATGGCTACACCTTC.

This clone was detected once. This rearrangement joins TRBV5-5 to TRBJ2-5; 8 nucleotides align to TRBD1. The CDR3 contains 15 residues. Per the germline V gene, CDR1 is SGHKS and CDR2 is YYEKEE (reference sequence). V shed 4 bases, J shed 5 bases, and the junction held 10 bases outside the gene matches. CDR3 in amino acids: CASSPRTGWTETQYF. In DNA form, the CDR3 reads TGTGCCAGCAGCCCGAGGACAGGGTGGACGGAGACCCAGTACTTC.

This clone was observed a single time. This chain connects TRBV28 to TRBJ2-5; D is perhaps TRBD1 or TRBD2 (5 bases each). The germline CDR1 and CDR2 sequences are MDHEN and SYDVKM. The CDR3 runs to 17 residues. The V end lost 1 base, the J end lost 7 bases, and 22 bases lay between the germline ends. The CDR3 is CASSLFKGLAGQGTQYF. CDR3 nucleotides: TGTGCCAGCAGTTTATTCAAGGGTCTAGCCGGCCAGGGGACCCAGTACTTC.

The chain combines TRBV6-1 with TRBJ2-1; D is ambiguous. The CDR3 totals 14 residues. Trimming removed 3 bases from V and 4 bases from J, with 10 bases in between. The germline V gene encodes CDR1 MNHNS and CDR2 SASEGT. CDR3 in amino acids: CASSDPGSYNEQFF. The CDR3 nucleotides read TGTGCCAGCAGTGACCCGGGCAGTTACAATGAGCAGTTCTTC.

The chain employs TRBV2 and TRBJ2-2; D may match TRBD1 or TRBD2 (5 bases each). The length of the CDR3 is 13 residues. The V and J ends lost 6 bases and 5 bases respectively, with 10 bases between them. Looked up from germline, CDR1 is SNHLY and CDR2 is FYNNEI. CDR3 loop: CASSGADTGELFF. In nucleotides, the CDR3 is TGTGCCAGCAGCGGGGCCGATACCGGGGAGCTGTTTTTT.

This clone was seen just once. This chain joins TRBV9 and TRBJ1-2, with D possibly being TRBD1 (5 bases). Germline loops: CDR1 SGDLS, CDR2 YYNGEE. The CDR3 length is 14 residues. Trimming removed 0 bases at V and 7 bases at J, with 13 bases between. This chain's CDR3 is CASSVGSGLGGYTF. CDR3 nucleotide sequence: TGTGCCAGCAGCGTAGGCTCAGGGTTGGGTGGCTACACCTTC.

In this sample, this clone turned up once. The CDR3 bases are TGTGCCAGCAGTCCCCGACAGAGAGAAAAACTGTTTTTT. Its translation: CASSPRQREKLFF. This sequence joins TRBV27 and TRBJ1-4; possibly TRBD1 for D (5 bases). This CDR3 contains 13 residues. Germline V gene lookup returns CDR1 MNHEY and CDR2 SMNVEV (reference sequence). Trimming took off 5 bases at V and 8 bases at J, with 12 bases between the two ends.

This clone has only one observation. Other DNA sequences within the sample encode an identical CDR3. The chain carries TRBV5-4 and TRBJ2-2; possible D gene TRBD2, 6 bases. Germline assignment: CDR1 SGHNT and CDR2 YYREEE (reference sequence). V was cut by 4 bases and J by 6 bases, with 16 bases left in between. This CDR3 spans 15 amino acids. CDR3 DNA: TGTGCCAGCAGCCCCTCCAGGTGGGAGGCCGGGGAGCTGTTTTTT. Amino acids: CASSPSRWEAGELFF.

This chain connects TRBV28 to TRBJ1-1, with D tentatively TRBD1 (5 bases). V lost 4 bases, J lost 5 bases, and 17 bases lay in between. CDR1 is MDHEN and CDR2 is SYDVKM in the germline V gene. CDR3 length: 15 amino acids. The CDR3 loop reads CASSSPQVPMTEAFF. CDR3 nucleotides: TGTGCCAGCAGTTCCCCACAGGTGCCCATGACTGAAGCTTTCTTT.

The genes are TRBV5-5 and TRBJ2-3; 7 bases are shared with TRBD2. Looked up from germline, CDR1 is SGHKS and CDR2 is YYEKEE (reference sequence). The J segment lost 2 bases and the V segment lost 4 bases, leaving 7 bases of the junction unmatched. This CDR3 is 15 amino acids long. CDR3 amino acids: CASSGSGRLTDTQYF. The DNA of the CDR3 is TGTGCCAGCAGCGGCTCCGGGAGGCTCACAGATACGCAGTATTTT.

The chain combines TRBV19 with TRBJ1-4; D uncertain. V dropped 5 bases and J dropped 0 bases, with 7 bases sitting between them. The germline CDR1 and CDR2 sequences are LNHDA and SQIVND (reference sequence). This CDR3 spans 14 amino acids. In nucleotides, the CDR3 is TGTGCCAGTAGTGGGGTCGCAACTAATGAAAAACTGTTTTTT. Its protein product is CASSGVATNEKLFF.

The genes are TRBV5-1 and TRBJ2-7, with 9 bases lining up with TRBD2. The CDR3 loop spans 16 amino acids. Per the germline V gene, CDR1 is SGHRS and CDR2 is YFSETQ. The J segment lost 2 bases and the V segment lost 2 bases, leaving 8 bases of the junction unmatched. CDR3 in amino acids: CASSFLSGSPPYEQYF. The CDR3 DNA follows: TGCGCCAGCAGCTTCCTTAGCGGGAGCCCTCCCTACGAGCAGTACTTC.

The CDR3: CASGKGGNTEAFF. For the CDR3, the DNA is TGTGCCAGCGGAAAAGGGGGAAACACTGAAGCTTTCTTT. This sequence joins TRBV6-1 and TRBJ1-1; a weak D match, TRBD1 (6 bases). Germline CDR1 MNHNS, CDR2 SASEGT. This CDR3 spans 13 amino acids. The germline V and J ends were trimmed by 8 bases and 2 bases, with 12 bases remaining between them.

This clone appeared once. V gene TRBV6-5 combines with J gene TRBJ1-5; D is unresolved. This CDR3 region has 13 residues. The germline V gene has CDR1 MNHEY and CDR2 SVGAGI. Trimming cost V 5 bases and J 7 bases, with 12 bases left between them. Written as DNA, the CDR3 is TGTGCCAGCAGTGAAGCGCCGGCACAGCCCCAGCATTTT. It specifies CASSEAPAQPQHF.

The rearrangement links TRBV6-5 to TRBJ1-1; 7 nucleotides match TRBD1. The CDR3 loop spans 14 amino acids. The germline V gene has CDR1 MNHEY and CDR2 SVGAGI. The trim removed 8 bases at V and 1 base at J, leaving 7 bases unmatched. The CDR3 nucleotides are TGTGCCAGCCGGCAGGGGGGACCGAACACTGAAGCTTTCTTT. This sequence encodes CASRQGGPNTEAFF.

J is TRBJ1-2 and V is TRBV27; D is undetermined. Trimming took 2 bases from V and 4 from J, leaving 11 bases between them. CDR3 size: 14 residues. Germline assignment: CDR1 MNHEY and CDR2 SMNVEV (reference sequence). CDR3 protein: CASSLKGLSYGYTF. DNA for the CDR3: TGTGCCAGCAGTTTAAAGGGTTTAAGCTATGGCTACACCTTC.